The 18 T cell receptor beta chains listed next were all sequenced from one sample in a study of blood T cell repertoires in COVID-19. Clones were sequenced by immunoSEQ multiplex PCR, and TCRdb holds only the in-frame ones, with some missing. This sample has roughly 70,000 clones, with 90% found just once. The specimen sequenced was peripheral blood. The receptor source for this set is a man aged 50 or older with acute or convalescent COVID-19.

In this sample, this clone turned up once. The chain combines TRBV6-5 with TRBJ1-5; D perhaps matches TRBD1 (5 bases). The CDR3 is 14 residues long. Trimming left V 6 bases short and J 3 bases short, with 12 bases between. Per the germline V gene, CDR1 is MNHEY and CDR2 is SVGAGI. The CDR3 nucleotides are TGTGCCAGCAGGAGGATCAGGGACAATCAGCCCCAGCATTTT. It yields the protein CASRRIRDNQPQHF.

The V and J genes are TRBV2 and TRBJ1-1; 9 nucleotides align to TRBD1. J lost 6 bases, V lost 5 bases, and 7 bases had no gene match. The CDR3 loop spans 14 amino acids. Germline V gene data show CDR1 as SNHLY and CDR2 as FYNNEI. The CDR3 bases are TGTGCCAGCAGTCGAACACAGGGGGCCCCTGAAGCTTTCTTT. Its translation is CASSRTQGAPEAFF.

The genes are TRBV9 and TRBJ2-3, with D unclear. This CDR3 region has 16 residues. Germline V gives CDR1 SGDLS, CDR2 YYNGEE. The V end lost 1 base, the J end lost 0 bases, and 12 bases lay between the germline ends. Here the CDR3 reads CASSVTPILSTDTQYF. The CDR3 DNA is TGTGCCAGCAGCGTAACACCAATCCTTAGCACAGATACGCAGTATTTT.

This chain uses TRBV7-2 with TRBJ2-4; 9 bases fit TRBD1. The V and J ends lost 5 bases and 1 base, in that order; junction bases with no gene match: 6. Germline V CDR1 and CDR2: SGHTA, FQGNSA. The CDR3 loop spans 16 amino acids. Here the CDR3 reads CASSNDGTGAKNIQYF. CDR3 nucleotides: TGTGCCAGCAGCAACGATGGGACAGGGGCCAAAAACATTCAGTACTTC.

V and J are TRBV2 and TRBJ1-1; a weak D match, TRBD1 (6 bases). The germline CDR1 and CDR2 sequences are SNHLY and FYNNEI. Trimming removed 3 bases at V and 3 bases at J, with 11 bases between. The CDR3 spans 14 residues. The CDR3 DNA sequence: TGTGCCAGCAGTGAGAAACAGGGCCACACTGAAGCTTTCTTT. This sequence encodes CASSEKQGHTEAFF.

This clone was recorded once. The chain employs TRBV5-1 and TRBJ2-1, with D tentatively TRBD1 (6 bases). The CDR3 is 15 residues long. CDR1 and CDR2 (germline): SGHRS, YFSETQ. Trimming pared 2 bases from V and 8 bases from J, leaving 17 bases between. The CDR3 sequence: CASSFVTGGSDEQFF. The CDR3 nucleotides read TGCGCCAGCAGCTTTGTGACAGGTGGTTCCGATGAGCAGTTCTTC.

This chain's CDR3 is CASSSSTNEKLFF. As DNA, the CDR3 is TGTGCCAGCAGCTCCTCAACTAATGAAAAACTGTTTTTT. The rearrangement links TRBV7-2 to TRBJ1-4; D remains unclear. The germline V gene has CDR1 SGHTA and CDR2 FQGNSA. The V end lost 4 bases, the J end lost 0 bases, and 3 bases lay between the germline ends. The CDR3 has 13 amino acids.

This clone was detected once. The V and J genes are TRBV6-2 or TRBV6-3 and TRBJ2-2; weak D call: TRBD2 (6 bases). The CDR3 consists of 15 residues. The V end lost 4 bases, the J end lost 5 bases, and 14 bases lay between the germline ends. Germline V CDR1 and CDR2: MNHEY, SVGEGT. CDR3 DNA: TGTGCCAGCAGTTTTCTAGGCGGGGTTACCGGGGAGCTGTTTTTT. Its translation: CASSFLGGVTGELFF.

The count of this clone is one. This chain connects TRBV28 to TRBJ2-1, with D perhaps TRBD1 (6 bases). Per germline, CDR1 MDHEN and CDR2 SYDVKM. This CDR3 comprises 14 residues. The ends were cut back, 2 bases at V and 6 bases at J, with 11 bases in the middle. CDR3 loop: CASSLTGFSNEQFF. The DNA of the CDR3 is TGTGCCAGCAGTTTAACAGGGTTTTCCAATGAGCAGTTCTTC.

V gene TRBV7-3 combines with J gene TRBJ2-1; maybe TRBD1 (6 bases). V lost 4 bases, J lost 2 bases, and 18 bases lay in between. Germline-derived CDR1 and CDR2 are SGHTA and FQGTGA. This CDR3 region has 17 residues. CDR3 bases: TGTGCCAGCAGCTCTGGCCCCTCAGGGGTGCCCTACAATGAGCAGTTCTTC. Amino acids: CASSSGPSGVPYNEQFF.

The chain links TRBV6-5 to TRBJ1-2, with 7 bases that match TRBD1. Germline loops: CDR1 MNHEY, CDR2 SVGAGI. Unmatched junction bases numbered 8, after V lost 6 bases and J lost 4 bases. The length of the CDR3 is 14 residues. CDR3 sequence (DNA): TGTGCCAGCAGGACGACAGGGCCGCGCTATGGCTACACCTTC. It specifies CASRTTGPRYGYTF.

V and J are TRBV6-5 and TRBJ2-2, with D perhaps TRBD2 (5 bases). The CDR3 runs to 14 residues. Between the trimmed V and J ends, which lost 8 bases and 7 bases, there was a span of 17 bases. CDR1 MNHEY and CDR2 SVGAGI come from the germline V gene. CDR3 DNA sequence: TGTGCCAGCTCGGCAGCACTCCGGGGCGGGGAGCTGTTTTTT. Translated, it gives CASSAALRGGELFF.

Only one count was recorded for this clone. This sequence joins TRBV6-2 or TRBV6-3 and TRBJ1-5, with 9 positions matching TRBD1. The length of the CDR3 is 21 residues. V shed 4 bases, J shed 0 bases, and the junction held 19 bases outside the gene matches. The germline gives CDR1 MNHEY, CDR2 SVGEGT. CDR3 sequence reads: CASSFNRDRDLLRISNQPQHF. CDR3 coding DNA: TGTGCCAGCAGTTTTAACCGGGACAGGGACCTCCTGAGAATTAGCAATCAGCCCCAGCATTTT.

The chain is built from TRBV19 and TRBJ2-7, with 7 positions matching TRBD2. Trimming removed 4 bases from V and 7 bases from J; junction bases left unmatched: 10. Germline V gene data show CDR1 as LNHDA and CDR2 as SQIVND (reference sequence). The CDR3 runs to 14 residues. CDR3 protein: CASSSSPSGDEQYF. CDR3 bases: TGTGCCAGTAGTAGTTCTCCAAGCGGGGATGAGCAGTACTTC.

The chain has TRBV4-1 and TRBJ1-4; D possibly corresponds to TRBD1 (5 bases). Germline values: CDR1 MGHRA, CDR2 YSYEKL. The V gene lost 1 base and the J gene lost 4 bases, with 13 bases spanning the gap. CDR3 size: 16 residues. The CDR3 bases are TGCGCCAGCAGCCAAGCTTTGACAGCCTATAATGAAAAACTGTTTTTT. Translation gives CASSQALTAYNEKLFF.

The chain employs TRBV18 and TRBJ2-2; 11 bases fit TRBD2. There are 16 residues in the CDR3. The junction had 4 bases not matched to a gene; V was cut back by 6 bases and J by 1 base. CDR1 and CDR2 (germline): KGHSH, LQKENI. CDR3 sequence reads: CASSPTSGGNTGELFF. The CDR3 coding sequence is TGTGCCAGCTCGCCCACTAGCGGGGGGAACACCGGGGAGCTGTTTTTT.

V and J are TRBV5-6 and TRBJ1-2, with TRBD1 as a possible D gene (5 bases). This CDR3 has 13 amino acids. Germline CDR1 and CDR2: SGHDT and YYEEEE. V dropped 4 bases and J dropped 1 base, with 8 bases sitting between them. The CDR3: CASSPDSNYGYTF. The CDR3 nucleotides are TGTGCCAGCAGCCCCGACAGTAACTATGGCTACACCTTC.

As DNA, the CDR3 is TGTGCCAGCAGCTTGGGAACAGCGGTCTCCTATGGCTACACCTTC. This translates into CASSLGTAVSYGYTF. The chain has TRBV5-5 and TRBJ1-2; D gene uncertain. Germline CDR1 reads SGHKS; CDR2 reads YYEKEE (reference sequence). This CDR3 has 15 residues. Trimming pared 0 bases from V and 4 bases from J, leaving 13 bases between.